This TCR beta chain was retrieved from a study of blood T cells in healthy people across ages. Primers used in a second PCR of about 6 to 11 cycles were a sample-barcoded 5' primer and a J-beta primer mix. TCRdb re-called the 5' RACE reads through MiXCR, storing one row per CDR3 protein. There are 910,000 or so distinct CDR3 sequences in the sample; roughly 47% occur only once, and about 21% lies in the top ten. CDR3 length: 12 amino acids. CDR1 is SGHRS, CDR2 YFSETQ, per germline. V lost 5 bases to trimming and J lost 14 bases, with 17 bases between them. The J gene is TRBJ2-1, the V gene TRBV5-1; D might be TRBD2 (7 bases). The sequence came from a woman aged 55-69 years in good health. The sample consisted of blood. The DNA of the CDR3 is TGCGCCAGCAGTGAAGGAACAGGGAGGGAGTTCTTC. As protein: CASSEGTGREFF.